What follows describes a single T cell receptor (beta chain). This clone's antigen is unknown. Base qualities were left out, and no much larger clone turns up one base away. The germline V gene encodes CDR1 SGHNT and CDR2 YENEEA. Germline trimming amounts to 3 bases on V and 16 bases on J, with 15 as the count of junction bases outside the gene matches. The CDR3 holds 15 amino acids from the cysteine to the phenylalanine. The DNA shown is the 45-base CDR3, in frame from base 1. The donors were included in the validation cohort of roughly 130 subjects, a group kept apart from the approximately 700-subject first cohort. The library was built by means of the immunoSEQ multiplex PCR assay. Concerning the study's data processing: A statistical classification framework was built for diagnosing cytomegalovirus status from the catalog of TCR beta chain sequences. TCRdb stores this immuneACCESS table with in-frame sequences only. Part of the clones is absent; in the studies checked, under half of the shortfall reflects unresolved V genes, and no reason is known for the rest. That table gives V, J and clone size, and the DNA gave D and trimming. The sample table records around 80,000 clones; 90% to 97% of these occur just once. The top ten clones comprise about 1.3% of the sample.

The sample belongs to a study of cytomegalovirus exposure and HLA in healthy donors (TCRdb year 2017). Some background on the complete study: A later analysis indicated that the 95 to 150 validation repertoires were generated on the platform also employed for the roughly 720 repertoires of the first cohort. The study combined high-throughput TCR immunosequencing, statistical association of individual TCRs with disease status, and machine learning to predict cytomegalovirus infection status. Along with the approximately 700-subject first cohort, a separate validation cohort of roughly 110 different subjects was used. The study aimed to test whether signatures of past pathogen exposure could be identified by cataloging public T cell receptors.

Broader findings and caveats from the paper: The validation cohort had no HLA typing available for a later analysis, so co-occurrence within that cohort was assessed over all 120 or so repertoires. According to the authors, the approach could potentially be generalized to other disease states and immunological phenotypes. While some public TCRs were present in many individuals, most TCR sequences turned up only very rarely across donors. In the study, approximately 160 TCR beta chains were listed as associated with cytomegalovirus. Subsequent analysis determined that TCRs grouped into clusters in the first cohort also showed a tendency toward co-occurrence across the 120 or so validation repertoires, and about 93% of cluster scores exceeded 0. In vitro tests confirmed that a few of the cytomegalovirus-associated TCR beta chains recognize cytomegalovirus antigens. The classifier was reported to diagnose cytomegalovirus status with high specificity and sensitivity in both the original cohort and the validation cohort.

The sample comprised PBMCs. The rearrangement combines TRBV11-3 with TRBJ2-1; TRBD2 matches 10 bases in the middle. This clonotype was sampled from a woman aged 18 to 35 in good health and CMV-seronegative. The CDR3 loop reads CASSFLHSLAGPVFF. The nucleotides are TGTGCCAGCAGCTTCCTCCACTCACTAGCGGGACCTGTCTTCTTC.